Presented here are 11 T cell receptor beta chains from one specimen sequenced in a study of early T cells in non-severe SARS-CoV-2 infection. Via MiXCR, TCRdb re-called the 5' RACE reads, giving one row per CDR3 protein. Here the sample spans about 55,000 distinct CDR3 sequences, under 15% being singletons. Sequencing was carried out using whole blood. The source is an adult who was a healthcare worker with PCR-confirmed SARS-CoV-2 infection or an uninfected control (not recorded which).

A few counts support this clonotype. The rearrangement joins TRBV6-5 to TRBJ1-3; 7 bases fit TRBD1. Unmatched junction bases numbered 9, after V lost 4 bases and J lost 0 bases. This CDR3 comprises 17 residues. CDR1 is MNHEY, CDR2 SVGAGI, per germline. The CDR3 loop reads CASSSPTGPLSGNTIYF. The CDR3 DNA is TGTGCCAGCAGTTCCCCGACAGGGCCCCTCTCTGGAAACACCATATATTTT.

This CDR3 reads CASSQEALGFEQYF. As DNA, the CDR3 is TGTGCCAGCAGCCAAGAGGCCCTGGGGTTCGAGCAGTACTTC. The genes are TRBV4-2 and TRBJ2-7; no clear D. In germline, CDR1 is LGHNA, CDR2 YNFKEQ. The CDR3 consists of 14 residues. V was pared by 0 bases and J by 6 bases, with 12 bases between.

This clonotype turned up a few times. The V and J genes are TRBV13 and TRBJ2-1; weak D call: TRBD2 (5 bases). CDR1 and CDR2 (germline): PRHDT, FYEKMQ (reference sequence). The CDR3 covers 15 residues. V was pared by 5 bases and J by 5 bases, with 16 bases between. The CDR3 DNA sequence: TGTGCCAGCAGCCGACCGGGCGGGCTACACAATGAGCAGTTCTTC. It yields the protein CASSRPGGLHNEQFF.

This clonotype was seen at least ten times. The chain couples TRBV10-3 to TRBJ2-1, with unresolved D. Per the germline V gene, CDR1 is ENHRY and CDR2 is SYGVKD. V dropped 10 bases and J dropped 7 bases, with 14 bases sitting between them. The CDR3 totals 12 residues. CDR3 protein: CATSMGMNEQFF. The CDR3 DNA follows: TGTGCCACCTCCATGGGTATGAATGAGCAGTTCTTC.

This chain connects TRBV5-1 to TRBJ2-7; 7 bases agree with TRBD1. Germline CDR1 SGHRS, CDR2 YFSETQ. The CDR3 covers 17 residues. The J segment lost 0 bases and the V segment lost 1 base, leaving 10 bases of the junction unmatched. This CDR3 reads CASSLPQGPTSSYEQYF. CDR3 nucleotide sequence: TGCGCCAGCAGCTTGCCACAGGGGCCAACGAGCTCCTACGAGCAGTACTTC.

This clonotype was found a few times. The rearrangement links TRBV29-1 to TRBJ2-7; 7 nucleotides line up with TRBD2. Unmatched junction bases numbered 4, after V lost 4 bases and J lost 4 bases. The germline V gene encodes CDR1 SQVTM and CDR2 ANQGSEA. This CDR3 has 12 amino acids. CDR3 sequence: CSVVGREYEQYF. In DNA form, the CDR3 reads TGCAGCGTTGTAGGGCGGGAGTACGAGCAGTACTTC.

To note about this clonotype: One end of the junction is discordant with germline, which a read error may explain. V gene TRBV7-9 combines with J gene TRBJ1-1; D gene uncertain. The CDR3 has 13 amino acids. CDR1 is SEHNR, CDR2 FQNEAQ, per germline (reference sequence). CDR3 nucleotides: TGTGCCAGCAGCCTCGTGAAAGTCCCCGAAGCTTACTTT. It specifies CASSLVKVPEAYF.

The table lists this clonotype with many counts. This chain connects TRBV29-1 to TRBJ1-4; 10 nucleotides align to TRBD1. The CDR3 runs to 14 residues. J gave up 6 bases and V 7 bases, and 8 bases lay outside the gene matches. Germline CDR1 reads SQVTM; CDR2 reads ANQGSEA. CDR3 sequence (DNA): TGCAGCGGTCGACAGGGGGCCTGGGATGAAAAACTGTTTTTT. Translating gives CSGRQGAWDEKLFF.

This clonotype was counted ten times or more. The gene calls are TRBV29-1 and TRBJ1-2; no definite D call. CDR1 and CDR2 (germline): SQVTM, ANQGSEA. This CDR3 comprises 12 residues. Trimming took 1 base from V and 6 from J, leaving 9 bases between them. Here the CDR3 DNA reads TGCAGCGTTGAAGTCCTAAGGGATGGCTACACCTTC. Amino acid sequence: CSVEVLRDGYTF.

This chain uses TRBV20-1 with TRBJ1-1, with D unclear. This CDR3 is 14 amino acids long. Trimming removed 3 bases at V and 3 bases at J, with 14 bases between. Germline V gives CDR1 DFQATT, CDR2 SNEGSKA (reference sequence). The CDR3 DNA sequence: TGCAGTGCTAGCGAGGGCCCGCTAGACACTGAAGCTTTCTTT. Protein sequence: CSASEGPLDTEAFF.

In its sample, this clonotype was seen many times. This rearrangement joins TRBV11-2 to TRBJ2-6; D is perhaps TRBD1 (6 bases). Per germline, CDR1 SGHAT and CDR2 FQNNGV. This CDR3 spans 16 amino acids. Trimming cost V 2 bases and J 2 bases, with 10 bases left between them. The CDR3 region is CASSLNRDPGANVLTF. The CDR3 DNA sequence: TGTGCCAGCAGCTTAAACAGGGATCCTGGGGCCAACGTCCTGACTTTC.